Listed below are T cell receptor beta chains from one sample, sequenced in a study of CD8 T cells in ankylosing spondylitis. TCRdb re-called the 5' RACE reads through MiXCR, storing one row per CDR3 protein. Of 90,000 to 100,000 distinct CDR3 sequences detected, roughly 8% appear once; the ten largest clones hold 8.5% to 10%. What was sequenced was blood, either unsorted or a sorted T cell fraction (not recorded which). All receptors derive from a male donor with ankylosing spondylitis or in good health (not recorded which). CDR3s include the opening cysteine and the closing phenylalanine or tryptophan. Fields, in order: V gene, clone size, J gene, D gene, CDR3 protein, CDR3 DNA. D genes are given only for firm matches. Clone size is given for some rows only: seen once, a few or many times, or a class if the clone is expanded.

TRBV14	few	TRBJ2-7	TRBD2	CASSHKNRLAGNTYEQYF	TGTGCCAGCAGCCACAAGAACCGACTAGCGGGTAACACCTACGAGCAGTACTTC
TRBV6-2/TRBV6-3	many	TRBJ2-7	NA	CASSYWEQDEQYF	TGTGCCAGCAGTTACTGGGAGCAGGACGAGCAGTACTTC
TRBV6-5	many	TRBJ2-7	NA	CASSYLYEQYF	TGTGCCAGCAGTTACCTTTACGAGCAGTACTTC
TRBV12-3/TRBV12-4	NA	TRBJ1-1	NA	CASSTEAWRGTEAFF	TGTGCCAGCAGCACCGAGGCGTGGAGAGGCACTGAAGCTTTCTTT
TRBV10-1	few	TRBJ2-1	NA	CASSDLGMSNEQFF	TGCGCCAGCAGTGATCTAGGTATGAGTAATGAGCAGTTCTTC
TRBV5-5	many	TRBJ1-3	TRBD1	CASSSTGDSGNTIYF	TGTGCCAGCAGCTCCACAGGGGATTCCGGAAACACCATATATTTT
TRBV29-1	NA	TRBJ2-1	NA	CSVGDPGNEQFF	TGCAGCGTTGGGGACCCTGGGAATGAGCAGTTCTTC
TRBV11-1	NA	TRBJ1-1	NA	CASSLGQGNTEAFF	TGTGCCAGCAGCTTAGGTCAGGGGAACACTGAAGCTTTCTTT
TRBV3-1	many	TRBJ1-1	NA	CASSQAGAGDTEAFF	TGTGCCAGCAGCCAAGCAGGGGCCGGGGACACTGAAGCTTTCTTT
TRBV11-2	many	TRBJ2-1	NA	CASSLGPSLGEQFF	TGTGCCAGCAGCTTAGGCCCGTCTCTCGGTGAGCAGTTCTTC
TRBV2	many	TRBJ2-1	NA	CASSSGTPSSYNEQFF	TGTGCCAGCAGTTCCGGGACTCCCAGCTCCTACAATGAGCAGTTCTTC
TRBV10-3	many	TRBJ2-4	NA	CAISESDPAKNIQYF	TGTGCCATCAGTGAGTCTGACCCAGCCAAAAACATTCAGTACTTC
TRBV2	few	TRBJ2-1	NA	CASSEWASEQFF	TGTGCCAGCAGTGAATGGGCTAGCGAGCAGTTCTTC
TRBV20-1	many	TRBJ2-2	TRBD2	CSAAKPGLAGFGELFF	TGCAGTGCTGCAAAACCGGGACTAGCGGGATTCGGGGAGCTGTTTTTT
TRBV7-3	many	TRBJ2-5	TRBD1	CASSLSLATGETQYF	TGTGCCAGCAGCTTAAGTTTGGCGACAGGGGAGACCCAGTACTTC
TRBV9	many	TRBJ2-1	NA	CASSVEPGYEQFF	TGTGCCAGCAGCGTAGAACCGGGCTATGAGCAGTTCTTC
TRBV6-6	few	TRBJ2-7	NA	CASSYEARSFYEQYF	TGTGCCAGCAGTTACGAGGCCCGGTCGTTCTACGAGCAGTACTTC
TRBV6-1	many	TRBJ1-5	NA	CASSIGIPNQPQHF	TGTGCCAGCAGTATCGGGATCCCCAATCAGCCCCAGCATTTT
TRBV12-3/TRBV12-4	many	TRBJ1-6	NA	CASRGLRSPLHF	TGTGCCAGCAGGGGGTTACGTTCACCCCTCCACTTT
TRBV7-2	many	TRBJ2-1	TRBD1	CASSLGRDRGLDEQFF	TGTGCCAGCAGCTTAGGAAGGGACAGGGGCTTAGATGAGCAGTTCTTC
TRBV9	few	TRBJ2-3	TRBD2	CASSPRASGSDTQYF	TGTGCCAGCAGCCCCAGGGCTAGCGGGTCCGATACGCAGTATTTT
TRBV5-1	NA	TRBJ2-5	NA	CSSSLIKETQYF	TGCTCCAGCAGCCTAATAAAAGAGACCCAGTACTTC
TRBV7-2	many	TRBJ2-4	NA	CASSLVRTQQGNIQYF	TGTGCCAGCAGCCTCGTACGGACCCAGCAAGGGAACATTCAGTACTTC
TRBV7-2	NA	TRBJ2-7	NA	CASSLGASNAEQYF	TGTGCCAGCAGCTTAGGGGCTAGCAATGCCGAGCAGTACTTC
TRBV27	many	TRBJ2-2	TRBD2	CASSPAGTSSTGELFF	TGTGCCAGCAGCCCTGCCGGGACTAGCTCCACCGGGGAGCTGTTTTTT
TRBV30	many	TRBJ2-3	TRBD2	CAWSGTGGSTDTQYF	TGTGCCTGGAGTGGCACGGGGGGGAGCACAGATACGCAGTATTTT
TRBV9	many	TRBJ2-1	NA	CASSGGGLNNEQFF	TGTGCCAGCAGCGGTGGGGGGCTCAACAATGAGCAGTTCTTC
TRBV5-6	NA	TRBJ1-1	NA	CASSLAWGAGTEAFF	TGTGCCAGCAGCTTGGCATGGGGGGCTGGTACTGAAGCTTTCTTT
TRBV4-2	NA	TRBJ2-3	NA	CASSAQTSDTQYF	TGTGCCAGCAGCGCCCAGACTTCAGATACGCAGTATTTT
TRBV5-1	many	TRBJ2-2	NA	CASSRTGSGELFF	TGCGCCAGCAGCCGGACGGGTTCGGGGGAGCTGTTTTTT
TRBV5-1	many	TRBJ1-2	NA	CASSLTGTNYGYTF	TGCGCCAGCAGCTTGACAGGGACTAACTATGGCTACACCTTC
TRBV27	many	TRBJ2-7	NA	CASSPFQGGGLYEQYF	TGTGCCAGCAGTCCCTTTCAAGGGGGGGGGCTGTACGAGCAGTACTTC
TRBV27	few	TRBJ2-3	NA	CASSLGGGAGLKEDTQYF	TGTGCCAGCAGTTTAGGAGGAGGAGCGGGCCTAAAGGAGGATACGCAGTATTTT
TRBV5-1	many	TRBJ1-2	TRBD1	CASSSGQGGGYTF	TGCGCCAGCAGCTCGGGACAGGGCGGGGGCTACACCTTC
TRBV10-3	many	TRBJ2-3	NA	CAISVKSARDTQYF	TGTGCCATCAGTGTAAAAAGCGCGCGAGATACGCAGTATTTT
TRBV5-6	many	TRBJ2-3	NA	CASSLATGAGDTQYF	TGTGCCAGCAGCTTGGCAACCGGTGCGGGTGATACGCAGTATTTT
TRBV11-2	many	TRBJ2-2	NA	CASSLIWGTGELFF	TGTGCCAGCAGCCTAATCTGGGGTACCGGGGAGCTGTTTTTT
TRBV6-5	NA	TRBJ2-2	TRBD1	CASSYTGVKGGELFF	TGTGCCAGCAGTTACACAGGGGTTAAGGGCGGGGAGCTGTTTTTT
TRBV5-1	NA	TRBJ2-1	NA	CASSLQGGYNEQFF	TGCGCCAGCAGCTTACAAGGGGGGTACAATGAGCAGTTCTTC
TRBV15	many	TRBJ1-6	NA	CATSRDHLRAPNSPLHF	TGTGCCACCAGCAGAGATCATTTACGGGCCCCTAATTCACCCCTCCACTTT
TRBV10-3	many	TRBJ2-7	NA	CAIRSPGRGTYEQYF	TGTGCCATCAGGTCCCCCGGGCGGGGAACCTACGAGCAGTACTTC
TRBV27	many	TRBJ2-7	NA	CASSLSPGRTYEQYF	TGTGCCAGCAGTTTATCCCCGGGCCGAACCTACGAGCAGTACTTC
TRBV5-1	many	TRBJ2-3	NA	CASRSEPSTDTQYF	TGCGCCAGCAGGTCCGAACCTAGCACAGATACGCAGTATTTT
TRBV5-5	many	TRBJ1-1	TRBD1	CASSLTGTGPPEAFF	TGTGCCAGCAGCTTGACCGGGACAGGGCCCCCTGAAGCTTTCTTT
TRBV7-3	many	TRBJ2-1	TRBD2	CASSSSGGPYNEQFF	TGTGCCAGCAGCTCTAGCGGGGGGCCTTACAATGAGCAGTTCTTC
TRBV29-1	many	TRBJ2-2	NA	CSVAPRNTGELFF	TGCAGCGTTGCCCCCAGAAACACCGGGGAGCTGTTTTTT
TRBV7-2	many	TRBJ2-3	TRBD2	CASSLSSASGGANTQYF	TGTGCCAGCAGCTTAAGTTCGGCTAGCGGGGGTGCGAATACGCAGTATTTT
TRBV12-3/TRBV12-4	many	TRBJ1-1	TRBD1	CASSLSGGLEAFF	TGTGCCAGCAGTTTATCAGGGGGCCTAGAAGCTTTCTTT
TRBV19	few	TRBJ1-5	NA	CASTPGAGPGQPQHF	TGTGCCAGTACCCCGGGAGCAGGGCCCGGTCAGCCCCAGCATTTT
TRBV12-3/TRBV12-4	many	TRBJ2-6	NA	CASSEPRGGTVSGANVLTF	TGTGCCAGCAGTGAACCCAGGGGGGGAACGGTTTCTGGGGCCAACGTCCTGACTTTC
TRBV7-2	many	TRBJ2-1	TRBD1	CASSLAGTGGNEQFF	TGTGCCAGCAGCTTAGCCGGGACAGGGGGCAATGAGCAGTTCTTC
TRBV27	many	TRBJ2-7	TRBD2	CASSLRLAGYFGLSYEQYF	TGTGCCAGCAGTTTAAGACTAGCGGGATATTTTGGGTTGTCCTACGAGCAGTACTTC
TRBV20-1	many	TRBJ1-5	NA	CSATPGVLSQPQHF	TGCAGTGCTACCCCCGGGGTCCTCAGTCAGCCCCAGCATTTT
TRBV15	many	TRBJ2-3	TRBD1	CATSRLGQGGTDTQYF	TGTGCCACCAGCCGGTTGGGACAGGGGGGCACAGATACGCAGTATTTT